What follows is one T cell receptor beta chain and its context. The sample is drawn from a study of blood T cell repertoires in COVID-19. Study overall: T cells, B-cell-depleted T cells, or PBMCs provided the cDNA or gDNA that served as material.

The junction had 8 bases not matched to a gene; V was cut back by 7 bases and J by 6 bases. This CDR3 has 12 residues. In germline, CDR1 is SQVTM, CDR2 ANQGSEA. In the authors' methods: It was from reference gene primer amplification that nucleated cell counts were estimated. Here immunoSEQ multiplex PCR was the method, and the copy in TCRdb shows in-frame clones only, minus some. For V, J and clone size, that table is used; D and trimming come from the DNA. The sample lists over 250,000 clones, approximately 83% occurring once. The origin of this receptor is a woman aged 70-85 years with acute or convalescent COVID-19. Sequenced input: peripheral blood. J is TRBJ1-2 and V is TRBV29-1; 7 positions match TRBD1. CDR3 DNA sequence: TGCAGCGCAAAAGGGGGCGCAGATGGCTACACCTTC. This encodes CSAKGGADGYTF.